The 17 T cell receptor beta chains listed next were all sequenced from one sample in a study of shared clonotypes between healthy human individuals. TCRdb's table, derived via immunoSEQ multiplex PCR, lists solely in-frame clones and lacks some. The table records 2 million to 2.5 million clones, around 92% of them present only once. Sequenced material: naive CD4+ T cells from PBMCs. Sample subset: CD45RA+ positively selected. The receptors were gathered from a man between 18 and 35 years old in good health. Some clones in this sample may be carry-over from other donors' samples.

The chain's CDR3 is CASSIDFRPLYNQPQHF. Written as DNA, the CDR3 is TGTGCCAGTAGTATAGATTTTAGGCCCCTCTACAATCAGCCCCAGCATTTT. This sequence joins TRBV19 and TRBJ1-5, with D uncertain. Germline CDR1 and CDR2: LNHDA and SQIVND (reference sequence). Trimming removed 0 bases from V and 3 bases from J, with 15 bases in between. This CDR3 region has 17 residues.

The chain employs TRBV15 and TRBJ1-2; D is perhaps TRBD1 (6 bases). Trimming cost V 5 bases and J 4 bases, with 17 bases left between them. Germline assignment: CDR1 LNHNV and CDR2 YYDKDF (reference sequence). The CDR3 is made up of 15 amino acids. The CDR3 is CATSEEPGQGYGYTF. CDR3 coding DNA: TGTGCCACCAGCGAAGAACCGGGACAAGGCTATGGCTACACCTTC.

This rearrangement joins TRBV10-1 to TRBJ2-3; perhaps TRBD2 as D (6 bases). Germline V gene sequence: CDR1 WNHNN, CDR2 SYGVQD (reference sequence). The length of the CDR3 is 15 residues. V lost 2 bases and J 1 base, leaving 10 bases between the germline ends. CDR3 amino acids: CASSERLVGTDTQYF. The CDR3 DNA follows: TGCGCCAGCAGTGAGAGACTAGTAGGCACAGATACGCAGTATTTT.

This clone is a singleton in its sample. This rearrangement joins TRBV28 to TRBJ1-5; 9 nucleotides align to TRBD1. Germline lookup yields CDR1 MDHEN and CDR2 SYDVKM. CDR3 length: 15 residues. Trimming removed 9 bases from V and 2 bases from J; junction bases left unmatched: 8. CDR3 sequence (DNA): TGTGCCAGTGTAACAGGGGGCGTTGGCAATCAGCCCCAGCATTTT. It specifies CASVTGGVGNQPQHF.

The V and J genes are TRBV27 and TRBJ2-5; no definite D call. This CDR3 contains 12 residues. The germline CDR1 and CDR2 sequences are MNHEY and SMNVEV (reference sequence). With 5 bases removed from V and 5 bases from J, the gap between germline ends came to 9 bases. For the CDR3, the DNA is TGTGCCAGCAGTCCCATGGGGGAGACCCAGTACTTC. It is translated as CASSPMGETQYF.

This clone was counted a few times. V usage is TRBV11-2 and J usage is TRBJ1-2; the D is unclear. CDR3 length equals 15 residues. The germline gives CDR1 SGHAT, CDR2 FQNNGV. Trimming took off 1 base at V and 7 bases at J, with 16 bases between the two ends. The CDR3 DNA reads as TGTGCCAGCAGCTTAGTGAGCGTGGGCTTGGGTGGCTACACCTTC. It is translated as CASSLVSVGLGGYTF.

The chain carries TRBV29-1 and TRBJ1-2; D possibly corresponds to TRBD1 (5 bases). Trimming stripped 0 bases from V and 8 bases from J, with 10 bases between. Germline values: CDR1 SQVTM, CDR2 ANQGSEA. CDR3 length equals 12 residues. The CDR3 sequence: CSVEDQGSGYTF. CDR3 nucleotides: TGCAGCGTTGAAGATCAGGGAAGCGGCTACACCTTC.

The chain is built from TRBV7-8 and TRBJ1-2, with 8 nucleotides matching TRBD1. CDR3 size: 14 residues. Germline trimming cut 5 bases from V and 2 bases from J; bases unmatched to any gene: 4. The germline V gene encodes CDR1 SGHVS and CDR2 FQNEAQ. The CDR3 DNA reads as TGTGCCAGCAGCCAGGACAGGGCAAACTATGGCTACACCTTC. Translation: CASSQDRANYGYTF.

The rearrangement uses TRBV6-1 and TRBJ1-1; perhaps TRBD1 as D (6 bases). V was cut by 4 bases and J by 1 base, with 13 bases left in between. The CDR3 has 15 amino acids. The germline V gene has CDR1 MNHNS and CDR2 SASEGT. In nucleotides, the CDR3 is TGTGCCAGCAGTGCCCTACAGGGACAGAACACTGAAGCTTTCTTT. Translating it yields CASSALQGQNTEAFF.

Points on this clone: Other nucleotide sequences from this sample produce the same CDR3. The genes are TRBV27 and TRBJ1-1, with D possibly TRBD1 on 5 matching bases. The CDR3 totals 13 residues. Germline V gives CDR1 MNHEY, CDR2 SMNVEV (reference sequence). V was pared by 6 bases and J by 1 base, with 9 bases between. The DNA of the CDR3 is TGTGCCAGCAGAGGGACCGGGAACACTGAAGCTTTCTTT. Translation: CASRGTGNTEAFF.

V usage is TRBV7-3 and J usage is TRBJ2-2, with 7 nucleotides matching TRBD1. Trimming at V came to 4 bases and at J to 3 bases, leaving 8 bases not matched to a gene. The CDR3 consists of 16 residues. Germline CDR1 reads SGHTA; CDR2 reads FQGTGA. CDR3 DNA sequence: TGTGCCAGCAGCTCTCATCGACAGGGAGACACCGGGGAGCTGTTTTTT. This encodes CASSSHRQGDTGELFF.

The V gene is TRBV7-3, the J gene TRBJ2-1; a possible D gene is TRBD2 (5 bases). CDR1 and CDR2 from the germline V gene are SGHTA and FQGTGA. The CDR3 extends over 15 amino acids. Deletions cut 5 bases from V and 1 base from J, with 12 bases between. The CDR3 sequence: CASSPTRVSYNEQFF. Written as DNA, the CDR3 is TGTGCCAGCAGCCCCACTAGGGTATCCTACAATGAGCAGTTCTTC.

The chain carries TRBV27 and TRBJ1-5, with TRBD1 matching 9 bases. CDR1 and CDR2 (germline): MNHEY, SMNVEV (reference sequence). Unmatched junction bases numbered 2, after V lost 2 bases and J lost 0 bases. This CDR3 is 16 amino acids long. Written as DNA, the CDR3 is TGTGCCAGCAGTTTAGGGGACAGGGATAGCAATCAGCCCCAGCATTTT. It specifies CASSLGDRDSNQPQHF.

The chain recombines TRBV7-3 with TRBJ2-1; 7 bases agree with TRBD1. Germline lookup yields CDR1 SGHTA and CDR2 FQGTGA. CDR3 size: 12 residues. V was clipped by 2 bases and J by 12 bases; unmatched bases: 4. The DNA of the CDR3 is TGTGCCAGCAGCTTAGGGACAGTCGGGCAGTTCTTC. Protein sequence: CASSLGTVGQFF.

Here the CDR3 DNA reads TGTGCCAGCAGCTTAGACAGGACAGGGGGCTACGAGCAGTACTTC. This gives the protein CASSLDRTGGYEQYF. The genes are TRBV11-2 and TRBJ2-7; 10 positions agree with TRBD1. Trimming cost V 0 bases and J 3 bases; bases outside gene matches: 2. CDR3 length: 15 residues. The germline V gene has CDR1 SGHAT and CDR2 FQNNGV.

In the case of this clone: The same CDR3 also results from other DNA sequences found in this sample. The rearrangement links TRBV6-1 to TRBJ2-7; TRBD1 agrees at 9 bases. The CDR3 runs 15 residues. Trimming removed 6 bases from V and 0 bases from J; junction bases left unmatched: 6. Germline V gene data show CDR1 as MNHNS and CDR2 as SASEGT. The DNA for the CDR3 is TGTGCCAGCAGCGGACAGGGGACGAGCTCCTACGAGCAGTACTTC. It codes for CASSGQGTSSYEQYF.

The V call is TRBV4-2, the J call TRBJ1-2; D is ambiguous. V was pared by 1 base and J by 4 bases, with 7 bases between. Germline V gene data show CDR1 as LGHNA and CDR2 as YNFKEQ. There are 13 residues in the CDR3. This chain's CDR3 is CASSQAWIYGYTF. The CDR3 DNA is TGTGCCAGCAGCCAAGCGTGGATCTATGGCTACACCTTC.